One and the same sample provided the 16 T cell receptor beta chains below, sequenced in a study of CD8+CD57+ T cells in acquired aplastic anemia (dated by TCRdb to the late 2010s). Sequencing instrument: Illumina HiSeq 2000. Profiling of TCR beta VDJ combinations and CDR3 sequences used genomic DNA as the template. TCRdb redid the processing of the public reads, applying fastp at Q25 and MiXCR, and retained in-frame beta chains. Each CDR3 protein gets just one entry, which takes the most common genes and DNA from the rows behind it. For this sample the table gives 150,000 to 200,000 distinct CDR3 sequences, of which roughly 50% were detected only once. The ten biggest clones cover roughly 29% of the sample. Expansion of CD8+CD57+ cells had been shown by flow cytometry in the patients chosen for sequencing. Sequenced: sorted CD4+, CD8+, or CD8+CD57+ T cells (not recorded which) from PBMCs. The receptors originated from a human donor with aplastic anemia.

At least ten counts were recorded for this clonotype. J is TRBJ2-1 and V is TRBV29-1; D is undetermined. V gave up 3 bases and J gave up 6 bases, with 0 bases separating them. The CDR3 consists of 9 residues. Germline-derived CDR1 and CDR2 are SQVTM and ANQGSEA. The CDR3 spells CSVDNEQFF. As DNA, the CDR3 is TGCAGCGTTGACAATGAGCAGTTCTTC.

Concerning this clonotype itself: A read error may explain this, as a much larger clone is one base away. The chain uses TRBV10-1 and TRBJ2-1, with D unclear. CDR1 is WNHNN, CDR2 SYGVQD, per germline (reference sequence). The CDR3 is made up of 14 amino acids. The CDR3 reads CASSFISRMNERFF. CDR3 in DNA: TGCGCCAGCAGCTTTATATCCAGGATGAATGAGCGGTTCTTC.

Many counts were recorded for this clonotype. The gene calls are TRBV19 and TRBJ2-1, with D unresolved. CDR1 and CDR2 (germline): LNHDA, SQIVND (reference sequence). This CDR3 comprises 12 residues. The germline V and J ends were trimmed by 3 bases and 7 bases, with 7 bases remaining between them. CDR3 bases: TGTGCCAGTAGTATTGGTAGAAATGAGCAGTTCTTC. Translation: CASSIGRNEQFF.

The V and J genes are TRBV6-1 and TRBJ1-3; possible D gene TRBD1, 5 bases. The V gene's germline CDR1 is MNHNS and CDR2 SASEGT. The CDR3 is 13 residues long. Trimming stripped 8 bases from V and 2 bases from J, with 10 bases between. CDR3 DNA: TGTGCCAGCGGGGGGGTCGCTGGAAACACCATATATTTT. This gives the protein CASGGVAGNTIYF.

This clonotype was seen more than once but under ten times. The V gene is TRBV11-2, the J gene TRBJ2-2, with TRBD2 as a possible D gene (5 bases). CDR3 length: 17 residues. V was cut by 3 bases and J by 1 base, with 15 bases left in between. The germline V gene has CDR1 SGHAT and CDR2 FQNNGV. The CDR3 spells CASSLSPLRENTGELFF. CDR3 in DNA: TGTGCCAGCAGCTTGTCCCCCCTACGGGAGAACACCGGGGAGCTGTTTTTT.

This clonotype has just a few counts. V usage is TRBV3-1 and J usage is TRBJ1-5, with a possible D match to TRBD1 (5 bases). The CDR3 contains 12 residues. Germline CDR1 LGHDT, CDR2 YNNKEL (reference sequence). Trimming took off 3 bases at V and 11 bases at J, with 11 bases between the two ends. This CDR3 reads CASSQAGETQHF. The CDR3 nucleotides are TGTGCCAGCAGCCAGGCGGGGGAAACCCAGCATTTT.

This clonotype was seen repeatedly, ten times or more. This sequence joins TRBV10-3 and TRBJ2-7; a weak D match, TRBD1 (6 bases). CDR1 and CDR2 from the germline V gene are ENHRY and SYGVKD. V lost 2 bases and J lost 2, with 7 bases in between. The CDR3 spans 13 residues. The CDR3 loop reads CAISEGDTYEQYF. CDR3 DNA sequence: TGTGCCATCAGTGAGGGGGACACCTACGAGCAGTACTTC.

The chain joins TRBV27 to TRBJ2-7; D is ambiguous. The germline gives CDR1 MNHEY, CDR2 SMNVEV (reference sequence). The ends were cut back, 5 bases at V and 6 bases at J, with 17 bases in the middle. The length of the CDR3 is 14 residues. CDR3 amino acids: CASSRAVNHCEQYF. The CDR3 bases are TGTGCCAGCAGTCGCGCAGTGAACCACTGCGAGCAGTACTTC.

This clonotype was counted a few times. The rearrangement links TRBV29-1 to TRBJ1-2; D may be TRBD1 (5 bases). This CDR3 region has 13 residues. Trimming stripped 4 bases from V and 4 bases from J, with 13 bases between. The germline V gene encodes CDR1 SQVTM and CDR2 ANQGSEA. CDR3 in DNA: TGCAGCGTTGGGACGGAGGGACCCTATGGCTACACCTTC. As protein: CSVGTEGPYGYTF.

The chain employs TRBV11-2 and TRBJ2-2; TRBD2 agrees at 14 bases. Looked up from germline, CDR1 is SGHAT and CDR2 is FQNNGV. The J segment lost 6 bases and the V segment lost 3 bases, leaving 9 bases of the junction unmatched. The CDR3 is 18 amino acids. CDR3 residues: CASSFRMGLAGAAGELFF. CDR3 bases: TGTGCCAGCAGCTTCAGGATGGGACTAGCGGGGGCAGCCGGGGAGCTGTTTTTT.

In this sample, this clonotype turned up many times. The chain uses TRBV11-2 and TRBJ2-7; maybe TRBD2 (6 bases). Germline CDR1 and CDR2: SGHAT and FQNNGV. Trimming left V 2 bases short and J 4 bases short, with 15 bases between. The CDR3 extends over 15 amino acids. The CDR3, as DNA: TGTGCCAGCAGCTTATATGCGGGACCCTCTTACGAGCAGTACTTC. This translates into CASSLYAGPSYEQYF.

The chain carries TRBV2 and TRBJ2-5; a possible D gene is TRBD2 (5 bases). Trimming removed 9 bases from V and 5 bases from J, with 16 bases in between. Germline values: CDR1 SNHLY, CDR2 FYNNEI. The CDR3 extends over 13 amino acids. This chain's CDR3 is CASELGSRETQYF. The CDR3 region has the DNA TGTGCCAGTGAACTAGGATCTCGGGAGACCCAGTACTTC.

This clonotype was counted many times. This chain uses TRBV30 with TRBJ1-6; 9 bases line up with TRBD1. The CDR3 is made up of 14 amino acids. Germline CDR1 GTSNPN, CDR2 SVGIG (reference sequence). After removal of 7 bases from V and 8 bases from J, the junction contained 9 bases not matched to a gene. The CDR3 region has the DNA TGTGCCTTGACGGCGGGGACAGGGTATTCACCCCTCCACTTT. Encoded protein: CALTAGTGYSPLHF. Based on the CDR3 plus reference TRBV30 and TRBJ1-6, the full variable domain is SQTIHQWPATLVQPVGSPLSLECTVEGTSNPNLYWYRQAAGRGLQLLFYSVGIGQISSEVPQNLSASRPQDRQFILSSKKLLLSDSGFYLCALTAGTGYSPLHFGNGTRLTVT.

With respect to this clonotype: One junction end does not reproduce the germline sequence, and a read error may be involved. V and J are TRBV5-1 and TRBJ2-5; no firm D call. The CDR3 has 11 residues. CDR1 SGHRS and CDR2 YFSETQ come from the germline V gene. The CDR3 loop is CASSLQETQYF. CDR3 sequence (DNA): TGTGCCAGCAGCCTACAAGAGACCCAGTACTTC.

In its sample, this clonotype was seen a few times. The chain uses TRBV6-2 or TRBV6-3 and TRBJ2-7; D is perhaps TRBD2 (5 bases). Trimming took 0 bases from V and 1 from J, leaving 19 bases between them. Germline loops: CDR1 MNHEY, CDR2 SVGEGT. The CDR3 consists of 18 residues. The CDR3 spells CASSYSRRELAPSYEQYF. The CDR3 DNA follows: TGTGCCAGCAGTTACTCGAGGCGAGAGCTAGCTCCTTCCTACGAGCAGTACTTC.

The chain uses TRBV20-1 and TRBJ1-1; 7 bases fit TRBD1. V gave up 5 bases and J gave up 3 bases; unmatched junction bases: 3. The CDR3 runs 12 residues. From germline, CDR1 is DFQATT and CDR2 SNEGSKA (reference sequence). In DNA, the CDR3 is TGCAGTGCTCCGGACAGGTACACTGAAGCTTTCTTT. Its protein product is CSAPDRYTEAFF.